This T cell receptor (beta chain) was profiled in a study of shared clonotypes between healthy human individuals. Regarding the study as a whole: Sorted-subset sequencing was shown by rarefaction to be incomplete despite large depth.

Genomic DNA belonging to each subset was distributed in equal measure over several immunoSEQ plates. This table comes from immunoSEQ multiplex PCR, and its TCRdb copy is limited to in-frame clones, with some not included. This table holds 110,000 or so clones, around 66% found once. About this clone: Its antigen is as yet unknown.

CDR3 length equals 17 residues. Germline CDR1 LNHNV, CDR2 YYDKDF (reference sequence). V was clipped by 3 bases and J by 4 bases; unmatched bases: 10. The specimen sequenced was memory CD8+ T cells sorted from blood. Documented subset: CD45RO+ cells pooled with CCR7-negative TemRA cells. The rearrangement uses TRBV15 and TRBJ2-2, with 8 bases aligning to TRBD1. The clonotype comes from a woman aged 25-40 years in good health. The CDR3 nucleotides read TGTGCCACCAGCAGGGGCCCGGACAGGGCCTTCACCGGGGAGCTGTTTTTT. It yields the protein CATSRGPDRAFTGELFF. The full variable domain, rest sourced from reference TRBV15 and TRBJ2-2, is DAMVIQNPRYQVTQFGKPVTLSCSQTLNHNVMYWYQQKSSQAPKLLFHYYDKDFNNEADTPDNFQSRRPNTSFCFLDIRSPGLGDTAMYLCATSRGPDRAFTGELFFGEGSRLTVL.